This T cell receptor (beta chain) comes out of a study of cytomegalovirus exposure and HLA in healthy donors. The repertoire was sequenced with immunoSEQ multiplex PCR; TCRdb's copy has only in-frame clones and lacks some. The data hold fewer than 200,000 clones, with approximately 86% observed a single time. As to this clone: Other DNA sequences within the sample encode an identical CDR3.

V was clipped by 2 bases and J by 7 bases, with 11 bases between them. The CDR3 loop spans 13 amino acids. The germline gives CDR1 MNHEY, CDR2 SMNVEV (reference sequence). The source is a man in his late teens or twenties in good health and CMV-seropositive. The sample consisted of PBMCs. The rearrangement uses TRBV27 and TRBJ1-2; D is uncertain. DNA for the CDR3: TGTGCCAGCAGTTTAAGAGGGAGTTCTGGCTACACCTTC. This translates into CASSLRGSSGYTF.